This record looks at one TCR beta chain sequence and its context. What it binds is not known. The sample originates from a study of response to subunit inactivated influenza vaccine. One entry per CDR3 protein, called by TCRdb with MiXCR from the RT-PCR reads. The sample holds around 530,000 distinct CDR3 sequences, 10% to 15% seen once. The CDR3 contains 16 residues. Germline assignment: CDR1 KGHDR and CDR2 SFDVKD. J lost 8 bases, V lost 4 bases, and 8 bases had no gene match. Whole-study findings and limits: Seasonal influenza vaccination, on each occasion, was suggested by the authors to recruit few new T cells.

Here the sequenced sample was PBMCs from blood, taken on the day of vaccination. This receptor was obtained from a man aged 45-65 years who received an inactivated influenza vaccine. The chain links TRBV24-1 to TRBJ2-1, with 12 nucleotides matching TRBD1. The CDR3 sequence is CATSDWDRGPMDEQFF. CDR3 DNA: TGTGCCACCAGTGACTGGGACAGGGGGCCGATGGATGAGCAGTTCTTC.